This T cell receptor beta chain originates from a study of blood T cell repertoires in COVID-19. Study information: Nucleic acid was either cDNA or gDNA, and it came from T cells, B-cell-depleted T cells, or PBMCs.

Profiling relied on immunoSEQ multiplex PCR, and the TCRdb table lists in-frame clones only, not all of them. The data contain some 280,000 clones, approximately 80% of them singletons. The source is a woman in her fifties or sixties with active or convalescent COVID-19. The specimen sequenced was peripheral blood.

The CDR3 nucleotides are TGTGCCAGCAGCCTGAACAGGGGAAACATTCAGTACTTC. Translating it yields CASSLNRGNIQYF. The chain is built from TRBV7-9 and TRBJ2-4, with 7 positions matching TRBD1. Germline assignment: CDR1 SEHNR and CDR2 FQNEAQ (reference sequence). V lost 5 bases to trimming and J lost 6 bases; unmatched junction nucleotides: 4. The CDR3 contains 13 residues.